Below, 27 T cell receptor beta chains from the same sample are listed, as sequenced in a study of shared clonotypes between healthy human individuals. Here immunoSEQ multiplex PCR was the method, and the copy in TCRdb shows in-frame clones only, minus some. The sample shows roughly 1,100,000 clones, roughly 70% of them seen only once. The source material was memory CD4+ T cells sorted from blood. Regarding subset: CD45RA-negative fraction. These receptors all stem from a man aged 18 to 35 in good health.

This clone showed up just a few times. This sequence joins TRBV10-1 and TRBJ2-7; 8 bases are shared with TRBD2. Germline V gives CDR1 WNHNN, CDR2 SYGVQD (reference sequence). V dropped 3 bases and J dropped 7; count of bases not matched to a gene: 11. The CDR3 length is 15 residues. The CDR3 DNA is TGCGCCAGCAGTGATTGGGCGGGAGGCCCCCAAGAGCAGTACTTC. This codes for CASSDWAGGPQEQYF.

This chain connects TRBV6-5 to TRBJ1-2; D remains ambiguous. This CDR3 comprises 13 residues. The V gene's germline CDR1 is MNHEY and CDR2 SVGAGI. V was pared by 2 bases and J by 7 bases, with 11 bases between. CDR3 sequence reads: CASSYGFLGGYTF. In nucleotides, the CDR3 is TGTGCCAGCAGTTACGGCTTCTTGGGTGGCTACACCTTC.

This clone was picked up one time. Here the CDR3 DNA reads TGTGCCAGTAGTAGATGGGAACAGCGGCCCCAGCATTTT. This encodes CASSRWEQRPQHF. The J gene is TRBJ1-5, the V gene TRBV19, with D unclear. The CDR3 runs to 13 residues. Per the germline V gene, CDR1 is LNHDA and CDR2 is SQIVND (reference sequence). Trimming took 4 bases from V and 9 from J, leaving 13 bases between them.

The V gene is TRBV6-1, the J gene TRBJ1-6; weak D call: TRBD1 (6 bases). Germline lookup yields CDR1 MNHNS and CDR2 SASEGT. The CDR3 loop spans 16 amino acids. Trimming cost V 1 base and J 8 bases, with 15 bases left between them. CDR3 nucleotides: TGTGCCAGCAGTGAAGTCCCGGGGGGCAGAGATTCACCCCTCCACTTT. This codes for CASSEVPGGRDSPLHF.

V usage is TRBV6-1 and J usage is TRBJ2-3; TRBD2 matches at 9 bases. This CDR3 is 14 amino acids long. Germline lookup yields CDR1 MNHNS and CDR2 SASEGT. After removal of 7 bases from V and 4 bases from J, the junction contained 6 bases not matched to a gene. The CDR3, as DNA: TGTGCCAGCATTAGCGGGAGTCTTGCAGATACGCAGTATTTT. This translates into CASISGSLADTQYF.

The V and J genes are TRBV28 and TRBJ2-7; a possible D gene is TRBD2 (6 bases). The CDR3 runs to 12 residues. The ends were cut back, 8 bases at V and 2 bases at J, with 10 bases in the middle. Germline V CDR1 and CDR2: MDHEN, SYDVKM. The CDR3 DNA sequence: TGTGCCAGCGGGGTAGCGGCCTACGAGCAGTACTTC. Protein sequence: CASGVAAYEQYF. The whole variable domain, remainder taken from reference TRBV28 and TRBJ2-7, is DVKVTQSSRYLVKRTGEKVFLECVQDMDHENMFWYRQDPGLGLRLIYFSYDVKMKEKGDIPEGYSVSREKKERFSLILESASTNQTSMYLCASGVAAYEQYFGPGTRLTVT.

CDR3 protein: CASSNPGQSKTGELFF. DNA of the CDR3: TGTGCCAGCAGTAACCCGGGACAGTCAAAGACCGGGGAGCTGTTTTTT. This chain links TRBV5-6 with TRBJ2-2; 7 nucleotides agree with TRBD1. There are 16 residues in the CDR3. Trimming took 5 bases from V and 5 from J; bases not matched to a gene: 12. CDR1 is SGHDT and CDR2 is YYEEEE in the germline V gene.

This chain uses TRBV4-3 with TRBJ2-7; D is unresolved. CDR1 is LGHNA, CDR2 YSLEER, per germline. CDR3 length equals 16 residues. The V and J ends lost 0 bases and 3 bases respectively, with 15 bases between them. Here the CDR3 reads CASSQDLGVNGYEQYF. In nucleotides, the CDR3 is TGCGCCAGCAGCCAAGATCTTGGTGTCAACGGCTACGAGCAGTACTTC.

This rearrangement joins TRBV6-1 to TRBJ1-4, with 8 bases aligning to TRBD1. CDR1 is MNHNS, CDR2 SASEGT, per germline. This CDR3 is built from 15 residues. V was pared by 3 bases and J by 8 bases, with 8 bases of the junction left unmatched. The CDR3 is CASSELRQGHEKLFF. For the CDR3, the DNA is TGTGCCAGCAGTGAGTTGCGACAGGGGCACGAAAAACTGTTTTTT.

The chain couples TRBV27 to TRBJ1-6; no definite D call. From germline, CDR1 is MNHEY and CDR2 SMNVEV (reference sequence). The CDR3 totals 16 residues. Trimming removed 3 bases from V and 0 bases from J, with 9 bases in between. The CDR3 bases are TGTGCCAGCAGTTTTGGCCCGAGCTCCTATAATTCACCCCTCCACTTT. Protein product: CASSFGPSSYNSPLHF.

This clone was counted only a few times. V and J are TRBV7-8 and TRBJ2-1, with D perhaps TRBD1 (5 bases). Trimming shortened V by 4 bases and J by 8 bases, and 9 bases separated the two germline ends. Germline CDR1 SGHVS, CDR2 FQNEAQ. The CDR3 is 12 amino acids. The CDR3 protein is CASSSRGHEQFF. CDR3 sequence (DNA): TGTGCCAGCAGCTCAAGGGGCCATGAGCAGTTCTTC.

The chain joins TRBV15 to TRBJ2-2, with 12 bases matching TRBD2. Unmatched junction bases numbered 6, after V lost 0 bases and J lost 7 bases. The germline gives CDR1 LNHNV, CDR2 YYDKDF (reference sequence). There are 17 residues in the CDR3. The CDR3 spells CATSRDLSSGRVGELFF. As DNA, the CDR3 is TGTGCCACCAGCAGAGATCTGTCTAGCGGGAGGGTCGGGGAGCTGTTTTTT.

The V gene is TRBV25-1, the J gene TRBJ1-2; D gene uncertain. V was pared by 8 bases and J by 2 bases, with 9 bases between. Per the germline V gene, CDR1 is MGHDK and CDR2 is SYGVNS. The CDR3 loop spans 12 amino acids. In nucleotides, the CDR3 is TGTGCCAGCCGAGGCCTGAACTATGGCTACACCTTC. It translates to CASRGLNYGYTF.

The rearrangement joins TRBV7-9 to TRBJ1-6; D ambiguous. V was shortened by 6 bases and J by 7 bases, with 10 bases between the two germline ends. Germline lookup yields CDR1 SEHNR and CDR2 FQNEAQ (reference sequence). The CDR3 covers 13 residues. This CDR3 reads CASRNYGNSPLHF. The CDR3 bases are TGTGCCAGCAGGAACTATGGGAATTCACCCCTCCACTTT.

This clone was found many times. This chain joins TRBV6-1 and TRBJ2-6; D assignment may be TRBD1 or TRBD2 (5 bases each). Trimming shortened V by 3 bases and J by 0 bases, and 9 bases separated the two germline ends. Per the germline V gene, CDR1 is MNHNS and CDR2 is SASEGT. This CDR3 spans 16 amino acids. The CDR3 here is CASSDWGPSGANVLTF. The DNA of the CDR3 is TGTGCCAGCAGTGACTGGGGACCCTCTGGGGCCAACGTCCTGACTTTC.

The V call is TRBV30, the J call TRBJ1-6; D might be TRBD1 (6 bases). The germline CDR1 and CDR2 sequences are GTSNPN and SVGIG (reference sequence). V lost 0 bases and J lost 7, with 10 bases in between. This CDR3 is 14 amino acids long. CDR3 in amino acids: CAWSVTGANSPLHF. As DNA, the CDR3 is TGTGCCTGGAGTGTAACGGGGGCGAATTCACCCCTCCACTTT.

For this clone: The same CDR3 arises from other DNA sequences in this sample as well. The V call is TRBV5-1, the J call TRBJ1-5, with 8 bases that match TRBD1. V dropped 4 bases and J dropped 2; count of bases not matched to a gene: 2. CDR3 length: 14 amino acids. Germline CDR1 SGHRS, CDR2 YFSETQ. CDR3 bases: TGCGCCAGCAGCCCGGACAGGGGCAATCAGCCCCAGCATTTT. It specifies CASSPDRGNQPQHF. Full variable domain (rest looked up from reference TRBV5-1 and TRBJ1-5): KAGVTQTPRYLIKTRGQQVTLSCSPISGHRSVSWYQQTPGQGLQFLFEYFSETQRNKGNFPGRFSGRQFSNSRSEMNVSTLELGDSALYLCASSPDRGNQPQHFGDGTRLSIL.

This sequence joins TRBV27 and TRBJ1-6, with D possibly being TRBD1 (5 bases). Germline V lookup: CDR1 MNHEY, CDR2 SMNVEV (reference sequence). V lost 6 bases and J lost 5, with 14 bases in between. The length of the CDR3 is 15 residues. The CDR3 region has the DNA TGTGCCAGCAGGACAGTTCGGATAGATAATTCACCCCTCCACTTT. It is translated as CASRTVRIDNSPLHF.

The gene calls are TRBV30 and TRBJ2-7; D not resolved. Germline V gene data show CDR1 as GTSNPN and CDR2 as SVGIG (reference sequence). V lost 4 bases to trimming and J lost 0 bases, with 13 bases between them. The CDR3 has 14 amino acids. The CDR3 nucleotides read TGTGCCTGGAATGTGGACGGAAGCTCCTACGAGCAGTACTTC. Encoded protein: CAWNVDGSSYEQYF.

The genes are TRBV28 and TRBJ2-3; 9 bases map to TRBD1. Germline assignment: CDR1 MDHEN and CDR2 SYDVKM. The CDR3 is 15 residues long. V shed 6 bases, J shed 3 bases, and the junction held 7 bases outside the gene matches. In nucleotides, the CDR3 is TGTGCCAGCAGGTTAGGGGACAGGGCGACAGATACGCAGTATTTT. Its translation is CASRLGDRATDTQYF. The variable domain in full, with the rest retrieved from reference TRBV28 and TRBJ2-3, is DVKVTQSSRYLVKRTGEKVFLECVQDMDHENMFWYRQDPGLGLRLIYFSYDVKMKEKGDIPEGYSVSREKKERFSLILESASTNQTSMYLCASRLGDRATDTQYFGPGTRLTVL.

In its sample, this clone was seen many times. This rearrangement joins TRBV10-1 to TRBJ1-1; D not certain. This CDR3 has 13 residues. Per germline, CDR1 WNHNN and CDR2 SYGVQD (reference sequence). Trimming removed 3 bases at V and 4 bases at J, with 9 bases between. The CDR3 bases are TGCGCCAGCAGTGAAAACAGATTCACTGAAGCTTTCTTT. Amino acids: CASSENRFTEAFF.

The J gene is TRBJ2-1, the V gene TRBV4-1; TRBD2 is a possible D gene (6 bases). CDR1 and CDR2 (germline): MGHRA, YSYEKL. The CDR3 runs to 16 residues. Trimming took off 1 base at V and 0 bases at J, with 10 bases between the two ends. The CDR3, as DNA: TGCGCCAGCAGCCAAGCTCTAGCGATCTCCTACAATGAGCAGTTCTTC. Protein: CASSQALAISYNEQFF.

The genes are TRBV6-1 and TRBJ2-2; 8 positions agree with TRBD1. The trim removed 4 bases at V and 8 bases at J, leaving 12 bases unmatched. Per germline, CDR1 MNHNS and CDR2 SASEGT. The CDR3 runs to 16 residues. This chain's CDR3 is CASSGSGQVRVGELFF. Here the CDR3 DNA reads TGTGCCAGCAGTGGATCGGGACAGGTCAGAGTAGGGGAGCTGTTTTTT.

This clone is a singleton in its sample. This sequence joins TRBV2 and TRBJ2-5; D uncertain. Germline CDR1 and CDR2: SNHLY and FYNNEI. The V and J ends lost 4 bases and 5 bases respectively, with 11 bases between them. CDR3 length: 13 residues. CDR3 amino acids: CASSGEIRETQYF. The CDR3 DNA reads TGTGCCAGCAGTGGCGAGATTAGGGAGACCCAGTACTTC.

The sample holds a few counts of this clone. This chain links TRBV4-3 with TRBJ1-2, with D possibly matching TRBD1 (5 bases). Germline assignment: CDR1 LGHNA and CDR2 YSLEER. The CDR3 is 15 amino acids. The V end was cut by 0 bases, the J end by 4 bases, with 12 bases between. CDR3 nucleotides: TGCGCCAGCAGCCAAGATCTTACAGGCGGCTATGGCTACACCTTC. Protein sequence: CASSQDLTGGYGYTF.

This clone has a single count. CDR3 bases: TGCGCCAGCAGCCCCGGGGACAGGGGATGGGAGTCACCCCTCCACTTT. It codes for CASSPGDRGWESPLHF. This chain uses TRBV4-3 with TRBJ1-6; 10 positions agree with TRBD1. CDR3 length: 16 residues. The V gene's germline CDR1 is LGHNA and CDR2 YSLEER. Trimming at V came to 4 bases and at J to 10 bases, leaving 10 bases not matched to a gene.

This clone has just one count. CDR3 loop: CASSQRGTSGDTQYF. The CDR3 DNA reads TGCGCCAGCAGCCAACGAGGGACTAGCGGAGATACGCAGTATTTT. The V and J genes are TRBV4-3 and TRBJ2-3; 11 nucleotides line up with TRBD2. There are 15 residues in the CDR3. Germline V CDR1 and CDR2: LGHNA, YSLEER. The trim removed 2 bases at V and 5 bases at J, leaving 3 bases unmatched.